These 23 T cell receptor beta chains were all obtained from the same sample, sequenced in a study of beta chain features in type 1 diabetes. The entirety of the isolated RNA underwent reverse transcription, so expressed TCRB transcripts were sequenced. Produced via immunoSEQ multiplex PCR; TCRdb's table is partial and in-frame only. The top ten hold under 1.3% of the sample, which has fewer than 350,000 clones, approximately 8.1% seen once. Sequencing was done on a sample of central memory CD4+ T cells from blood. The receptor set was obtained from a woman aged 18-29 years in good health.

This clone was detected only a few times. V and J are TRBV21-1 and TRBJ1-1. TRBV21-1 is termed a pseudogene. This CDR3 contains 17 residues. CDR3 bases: TGTGCCAGCGGGGGAAAGGTAGGCAGACGCTTAATCACTGAAGCTTTCTTT. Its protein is CASGGKVGRRLITEAFF.

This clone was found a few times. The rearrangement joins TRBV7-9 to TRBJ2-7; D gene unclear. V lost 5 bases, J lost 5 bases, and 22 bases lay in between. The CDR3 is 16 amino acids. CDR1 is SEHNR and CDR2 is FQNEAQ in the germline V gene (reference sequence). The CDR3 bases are TGTGCCAGCAGCCAAAGCCGGTTCGCCGACTTTCACGAGCAGTACTTC. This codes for CASSQSRFADFHEQYF.

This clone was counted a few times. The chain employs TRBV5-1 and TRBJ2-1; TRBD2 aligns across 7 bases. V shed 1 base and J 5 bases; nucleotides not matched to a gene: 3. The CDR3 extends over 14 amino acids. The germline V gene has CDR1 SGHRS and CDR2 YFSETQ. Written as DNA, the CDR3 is TGCGCCAGCAGCTTGTCGCTAGCGGACAATGAGCAGTTCTTC. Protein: CASSLSLADNEQFF.

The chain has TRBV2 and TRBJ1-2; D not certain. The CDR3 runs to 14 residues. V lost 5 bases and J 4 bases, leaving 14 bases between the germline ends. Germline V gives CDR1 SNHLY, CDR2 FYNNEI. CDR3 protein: CASSSRPWAYGYTF. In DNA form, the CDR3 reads TGTGCCAGCAGTTCTCGCCCCTGGGCCTATGGCTACACCTTC.

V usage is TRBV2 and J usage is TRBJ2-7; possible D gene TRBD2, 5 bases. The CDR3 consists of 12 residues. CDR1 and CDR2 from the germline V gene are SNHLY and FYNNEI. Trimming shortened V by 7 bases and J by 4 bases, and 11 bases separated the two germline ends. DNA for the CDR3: TGTGCCAGCACGTCCCCGGGATACGAGCAGTACGTC. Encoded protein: CASTSPGYEQYV.

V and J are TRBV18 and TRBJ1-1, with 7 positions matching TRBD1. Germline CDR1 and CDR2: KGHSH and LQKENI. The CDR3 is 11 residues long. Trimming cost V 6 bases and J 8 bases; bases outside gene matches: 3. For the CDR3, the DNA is TGTGCCAGCTCTCCGGACAGGGAAGCTTTCTTT. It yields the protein CASSPDREAFF.

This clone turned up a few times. CDR3 in amino acids: CASSYGTGVGFEQYF. Written as DNA, the CDR3 is TGTGCCAGCAGTTACGGGACAGGGGTCGGTTTCGAGCAGTACTTC. The chain carries TRBV6-6 and TRBJ2-7; 10 bases fit TRBD1. The V segment lost 2 bases and the J segment 6 bases; nucleotides outside the gene matches: 7. Germline-derived CDR1 and CDR2 are MNHNY and SVGAGI (reference sequence). The CDR3 sequence is 15 residues long.

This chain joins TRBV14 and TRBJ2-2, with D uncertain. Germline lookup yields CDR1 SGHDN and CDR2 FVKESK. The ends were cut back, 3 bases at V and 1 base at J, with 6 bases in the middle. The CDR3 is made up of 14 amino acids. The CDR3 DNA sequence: TGTGCCAGCAGCCACGGCAAGAACACCGGGGAGCTGTTTTTT. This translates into CASSHGKNTGELFF.

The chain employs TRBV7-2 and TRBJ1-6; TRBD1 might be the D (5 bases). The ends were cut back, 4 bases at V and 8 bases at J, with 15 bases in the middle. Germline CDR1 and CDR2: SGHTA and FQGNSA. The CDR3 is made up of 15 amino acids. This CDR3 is CASSWGSLGDSPLHF. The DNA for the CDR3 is TGTGCCAGCAGCTGGGGGTCGCTAGGGGATTCACCCCTCCACTTT.

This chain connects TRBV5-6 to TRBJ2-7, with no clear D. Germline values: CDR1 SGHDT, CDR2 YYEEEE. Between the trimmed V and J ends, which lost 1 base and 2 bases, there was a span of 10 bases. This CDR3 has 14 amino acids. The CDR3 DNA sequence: TGTGCCAGCAGCTTGTGGGGAATCCCCTACGAGCAGTACTTC. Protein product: CASSLWGIPYEQYF.

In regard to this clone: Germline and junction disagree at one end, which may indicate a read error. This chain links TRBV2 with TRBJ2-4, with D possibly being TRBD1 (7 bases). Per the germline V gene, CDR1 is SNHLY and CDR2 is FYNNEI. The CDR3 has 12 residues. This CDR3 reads CASTDPFAGGRF. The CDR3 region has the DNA TGTGCCAGTACTGATCCCTTTGCAGGGGGGAGGTTC.

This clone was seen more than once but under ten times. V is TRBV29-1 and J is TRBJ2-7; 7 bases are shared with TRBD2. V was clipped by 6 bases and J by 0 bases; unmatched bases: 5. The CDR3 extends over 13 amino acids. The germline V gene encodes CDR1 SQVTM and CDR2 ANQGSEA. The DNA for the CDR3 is TGCAGCGTGGGGAGGGATGCCTCCTACGAGCAGTACTTC. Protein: CSVGRDASYEQYF.

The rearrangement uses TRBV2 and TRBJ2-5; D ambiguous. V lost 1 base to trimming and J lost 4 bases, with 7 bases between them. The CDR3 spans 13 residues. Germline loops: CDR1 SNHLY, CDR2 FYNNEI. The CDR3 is CASSEVGSETQYF. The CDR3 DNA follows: TGTGCCAGCAGTGAAGTAGGGTCAGAGACCCAGTACTTC.

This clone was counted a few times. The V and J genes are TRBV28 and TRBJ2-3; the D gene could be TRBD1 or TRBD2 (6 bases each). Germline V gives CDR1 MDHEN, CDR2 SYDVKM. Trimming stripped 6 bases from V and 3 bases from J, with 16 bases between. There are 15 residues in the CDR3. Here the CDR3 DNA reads TGTGCCAGCAGGGAAGAGGGGGGCGTGACAGATACGCAGTATTTT. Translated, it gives CASREEGGVTDTQYF.

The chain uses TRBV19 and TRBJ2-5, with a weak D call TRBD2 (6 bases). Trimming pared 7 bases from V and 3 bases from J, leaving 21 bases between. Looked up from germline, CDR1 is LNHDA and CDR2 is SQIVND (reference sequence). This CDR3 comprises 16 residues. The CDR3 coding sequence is TGTGCCAGTACCCCAGGACCCGGGACTTCAAAAGAGACCCAGTACTTC. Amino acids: CASTPGPGTSKETQYF.

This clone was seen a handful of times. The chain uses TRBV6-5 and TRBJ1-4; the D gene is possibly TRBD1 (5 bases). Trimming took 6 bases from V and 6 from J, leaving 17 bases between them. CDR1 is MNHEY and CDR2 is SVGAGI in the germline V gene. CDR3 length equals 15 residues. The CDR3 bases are TGTGCCAGCAGCCGCGACTCTTCGGGGGATGAAAAACTGTTTTTT. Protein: CASSRDSSGDEKLFF.

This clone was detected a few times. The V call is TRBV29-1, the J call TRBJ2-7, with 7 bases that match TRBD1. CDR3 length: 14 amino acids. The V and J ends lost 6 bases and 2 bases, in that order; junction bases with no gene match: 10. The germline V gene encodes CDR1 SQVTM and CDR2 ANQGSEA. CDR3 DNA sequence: TGCAGCGTGGGAAAAGGGACAGCAGCCTACGAGCAGTACTTC. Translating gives CSVGKGTAAYEQYF.

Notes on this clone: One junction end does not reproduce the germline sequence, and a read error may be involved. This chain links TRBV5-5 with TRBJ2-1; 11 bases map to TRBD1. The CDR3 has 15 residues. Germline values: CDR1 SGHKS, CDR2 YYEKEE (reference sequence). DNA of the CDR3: TGCGCCAGCAGCCCAAGGGGACAGGGGGGCAATGAGCAGTTCTTC. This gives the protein CASSPRGQGGNEQFF.

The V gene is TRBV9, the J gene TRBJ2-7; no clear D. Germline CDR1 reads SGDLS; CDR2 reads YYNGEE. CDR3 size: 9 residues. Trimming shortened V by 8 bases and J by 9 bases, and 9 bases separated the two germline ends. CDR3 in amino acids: CARRPWQYV. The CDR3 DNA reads TGTGCCAGGAGACCCTGGCAGTACGTC.

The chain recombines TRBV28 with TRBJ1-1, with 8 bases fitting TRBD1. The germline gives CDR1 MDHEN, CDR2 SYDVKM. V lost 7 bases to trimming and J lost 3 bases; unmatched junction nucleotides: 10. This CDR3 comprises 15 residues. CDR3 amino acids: CASTPNRGGDTEAFF. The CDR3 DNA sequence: TGTGCCAGCACACCAAACAGGGGGGGAGACACTGAAGCTTTCTTT.

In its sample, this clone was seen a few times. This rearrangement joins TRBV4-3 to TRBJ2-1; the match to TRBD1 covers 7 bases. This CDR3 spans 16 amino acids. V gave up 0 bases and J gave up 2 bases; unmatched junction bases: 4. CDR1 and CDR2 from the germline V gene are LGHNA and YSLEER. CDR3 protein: CASSQDWQGAYNEQFF. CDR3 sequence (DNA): TGCGCCAGCAGCCAAGATTGGCAGGGGGCCTACAATGAGCAGTTCTTC.

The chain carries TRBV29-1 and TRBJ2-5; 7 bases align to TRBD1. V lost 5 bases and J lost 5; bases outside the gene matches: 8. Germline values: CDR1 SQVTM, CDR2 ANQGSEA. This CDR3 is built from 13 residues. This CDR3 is CSVLGRGWETQYF. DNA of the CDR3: TGCAGCGTTTTGGGCAGGGGGTGGGAGACCCAGTACTTC.

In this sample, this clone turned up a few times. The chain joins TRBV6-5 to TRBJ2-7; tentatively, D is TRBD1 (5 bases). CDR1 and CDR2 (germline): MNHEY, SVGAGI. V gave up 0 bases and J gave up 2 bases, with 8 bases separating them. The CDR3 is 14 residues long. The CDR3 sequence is CASSYSQGTYEQYF. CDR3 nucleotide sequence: TGTGCCAGCAGTTACTCTCAGGGTACCTACGAGCAGTACTTC.